This T cell receptor (beta chain) was observed in a study of shared clonotypes between healthy human individuals. Study-level points and caveats: Donor clonotype sharing was expected to depend on sequencing depth.

Samples left unsorted employed around 92 million PBMCs for genomic DNA. This clone was observed a handful of times. Its cognate antigen is unknown. V dropped 6 bases and J dropped 4 bases, with 12 bases sitting between them. The CDR3 is made up of 13 amino acids. Germline assignment: CDR1 MRHNA and CDR2 SNTAGT. Each subset's genomic DNA was shared equally among a number of immunoSEQ plates. It was on ten immunoSEQ deep assay plates that unsorted PBMC DNA was sequenced. Here immunoSEQ multiplex PCR was the method, and the copy in TCRdb shows in-frame clones only, minus some. Among about 490,000 clones, about 82% were seen once, and the ten largest hold 10% to 15%.

Sequenced sample: PBMCs. The TCR originated in a woman between 40 and 55 years old in good health. Some clones in this sample may be carry-over from other donors' samples. The genes are TRBV6-4 and TRBJ1-1; D gene unclear. In DNA, the CDR3 is TGTGCCAGCAGAGGGTGGCTGGGCACTGAAGCTTTCTTT. It is translated as CASRGWLGTEAFF.